The present entry profiles one TCR beta chain with its context. The sample carries other DNA sequences with the same CDR3. The data originate from a study of shared clonotypes between healthy human individuals. TCRdb's table, derived via immunoSEQ multiplex PCR, lists solely in-frame clones and lacks some. The table lists approximately 2.5 million clones, more than 90% of them singletons. The germline gives CDR1 DFQATT, CDR2 SNEGSKA (reference sequence). The V end lost 6 bases, the J end lost 5 bases, and 6 bases lay between the germline ends. The CDR3 totals 10 residues. The sequenced sample was naive CD4+ T cells sorted from blood. Subset denoted: CD45RA+ positively selected. The TCR sequence derives from a man younger than 35 in good health. The genes are TRBV20-1 and TRBJ2-3; D is possibly TRBD2 (6 bases). CDR3 nucleotide sequence: TGCAGTGCCGGGAGAGATACGCAGTATTTT. It encodes CSAGRDTQYF.